This T cell receptor beta chain was documented in a study of T cell responses to AZD1222 COVID-19 vaccine. Broader study findings: Unmutated variant regions reportedly attract nearly half of all spike-specific TCRs.

In the case of this clone: Its antigen is not identified.

The assay was immunoSEQ multiplex PCR, and TCRdb's table has in-frame clones only and misses some. Among roughly 100,000 clones listed, 90% were seen once. Sequenced here: peripheral blood, sampled 28 days after the second AZD1222 dose. This sequence was found in an adult who received the AZD1222 COVID-19 vaccine.

This CDR3 reads CASSPLGLAGGTDTQYF. CDR3 nucleotide sequence: TGTGCCAGTAGTCCCCTAGGACTAGCGGGGGGCACAGATACGCAGTATTTT. This chain connects TRBV19 to TRBJ2-3, with 13 bases aligning to TRBD2. V trimming: 5 bases; J trimming: 1 base; junction bases outside the gene matches: 6. In germline, CDR1 is LNHDA, CDR2 SQIVND (reference sequence). CDR3 length: 17 residues.